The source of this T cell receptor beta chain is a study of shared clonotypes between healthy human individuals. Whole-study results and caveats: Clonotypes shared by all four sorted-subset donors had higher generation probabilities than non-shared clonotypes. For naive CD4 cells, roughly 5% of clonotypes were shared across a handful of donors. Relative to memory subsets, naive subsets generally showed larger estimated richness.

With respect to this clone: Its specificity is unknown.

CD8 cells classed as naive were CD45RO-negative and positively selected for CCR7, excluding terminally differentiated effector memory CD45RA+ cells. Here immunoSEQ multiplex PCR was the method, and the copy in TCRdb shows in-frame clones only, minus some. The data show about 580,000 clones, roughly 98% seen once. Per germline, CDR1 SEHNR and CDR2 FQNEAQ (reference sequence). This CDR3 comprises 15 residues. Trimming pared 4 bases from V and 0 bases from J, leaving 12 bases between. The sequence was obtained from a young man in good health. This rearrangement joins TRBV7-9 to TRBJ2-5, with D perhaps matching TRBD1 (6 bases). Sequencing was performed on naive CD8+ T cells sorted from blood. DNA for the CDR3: TGTGCCAGCAGCTCACCTTGGGACAACCAAGAGACCCAGTACTTC. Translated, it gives CASSSPWDNQETQYF. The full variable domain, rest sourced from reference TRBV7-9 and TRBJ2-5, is DTGVSQNPRHKITKRGQNVTFRCDPISEHNRLYWYRQTLGQGPEFLTYFQNEAQLEKSRLLSDRFSAERPKGSFSTLEIQRTEQGDSAMYLCASSSPWDNQETQYFGPGTRLLVL.